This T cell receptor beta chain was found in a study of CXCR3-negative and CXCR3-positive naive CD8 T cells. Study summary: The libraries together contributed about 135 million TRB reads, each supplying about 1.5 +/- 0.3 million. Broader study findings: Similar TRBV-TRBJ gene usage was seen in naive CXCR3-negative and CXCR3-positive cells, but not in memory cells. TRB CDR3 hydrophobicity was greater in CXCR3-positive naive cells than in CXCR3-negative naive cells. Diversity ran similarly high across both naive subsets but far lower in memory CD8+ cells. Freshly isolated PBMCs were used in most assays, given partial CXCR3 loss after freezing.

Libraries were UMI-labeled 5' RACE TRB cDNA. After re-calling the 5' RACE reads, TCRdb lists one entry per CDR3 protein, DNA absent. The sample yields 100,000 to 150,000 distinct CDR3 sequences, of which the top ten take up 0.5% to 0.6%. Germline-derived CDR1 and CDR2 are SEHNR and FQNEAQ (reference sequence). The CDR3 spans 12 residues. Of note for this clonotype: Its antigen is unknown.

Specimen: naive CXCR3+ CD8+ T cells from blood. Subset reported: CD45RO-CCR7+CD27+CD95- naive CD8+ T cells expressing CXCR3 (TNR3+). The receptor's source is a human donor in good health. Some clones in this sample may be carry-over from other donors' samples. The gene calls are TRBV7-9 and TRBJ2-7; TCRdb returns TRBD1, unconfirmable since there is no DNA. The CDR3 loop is CASSWGLYEQYF. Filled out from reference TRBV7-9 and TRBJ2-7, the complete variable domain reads DTGVSQNPRHKITKRGQNVTFRCDPISEHNRLYWYRQTLGQGPEFLTYFQNEAQLEKSRLLSDRFSAERPKGSFSTLEIQRTEQGDSAMYLCASSWGLYEQYFGPGTRLTVT.